This entry lists 20 T cell receptor beta chains sequenced from one sample in a study of T cell responses to AZD1222 COVID-19 vaccine. The method was immunoSEQ multiplex PCR; TCRdb's version includes in-frame clones alone and lacks a portion of them. Among 95,000 to 150,000 clones listed, around 91% were seen once. The sample in question was peripheral blood, obtained on day 0 of AZD1222 vaccination. These receptors all stem from an adult in good health.

The chain links TRBV19 to TRBJ1-5; 9 bases match TRBD1. Germline values: CDR1 LNHDA, CDR2 SQIVND (reference sequence). Trimming took 9 bases from V and 0 from J; bases not matched to a gene: 3. CDR3 length: 14 amino acids. The CDR3 DNA reads TGTGCCAGCGACAGGGGGAATAGCAATCAGCCCCAGCATTTT. Translated: CASDRGNSNQPQHF. The full variable domain, completed using reference TRBV19 and TRBJ1-5, is DGGITQSPKYLFRKEGQNVTLSCEQNLNHDAMYWYRQDPGQGLRLIYYSQIVNDFQKGDIAEGYSVSREKKESFPLTVTSAQKNPTAFYLCASDRGNSNQPQHFGDGTRLSIL.

The chain joins TRBV9 to TRBJ2-7; no reliable D call. From germline, CDR1 is SGDLS and CDR2 YYNGEE. The CDR3 sequence is 9 residues long. The germline V and J ends were trimmed by 8 bases and 5 bases, with 5 bases remaining between them. The CDR3 reads CASSNEQYF. For the CDR3, the DNA is TGTGCCAGTAGTAACGAGCAGTACTTC. Full variable domain (missing parts from reference TRBV9 and TRBJ2-7): DSGVTQTPKHLITATGQRVTLRCSPRSGDLSVYWYQQSLDQGLQFLIQYYNGEERAKGNILERFSAQQFPDLHSELNLSSLELGDSALYFCASSNEQYFGPGTRLTVT.

Only one count was recorded for this clone. J is TRBJ1-2 and V is TRBV6-4; a weak D match, TRBD1 (5 bases). Per germline, CDR1 MRHNA and CDR2 SNTAGT. This CDR3 has 16 amino acids. V was shortened by 5 bases and J by 5 bases, with 21 bases between the two germline ends. The CDR3 DNA follows: TGTGCCAGCAGTCCCTATGAGGGCAGGGCGATTTATGGCTACACCTTC. Its protein is CASSPYEGRAIYGYTF.

This rearrangement joins TRBV6-2 or TRBV6-3 to TRBJ2-7, with D possibly matching TRBD1 (7 bases). Trimming shortened V by 6 bases and J by 6 bases, and 21 bases separated the two germline ends. The CDR3 extends over 15 amino acids. In germline, CDR1 is MNHEY, CDR2 SVGEGT. The CDR3 DNA reads TGTGCCAGCAGCTGGAACCGCGGGACAGACCTCGAGCAGTACTTC. Its translation is CASSWNRGTDLEQYF.

The table lists this clone with a count of one. V is TRBV5-5 and J is TRBJ2-1; D is perhaps TRBD2 (6 bases). CDR1 and CDR2 (germline): SGHKS, YYEKEE (reference sequence). The CDR3 loop spans 14 amino acids. V dropped 5 bases and J dropped 4 bases, with 13 bases sitting between them. The CDR3 DNA reads as TGTGCCAGCAGTCGGCGGGAATCTTACAATGAGCAGTTCTTC. Translating gives CASSRRESYNEQFF.

In this sample, this clone turned up a few times. This rearrangement joins TRBV5-5 to TRBJ2-3, with D perhaps assigned TRBD1 or TRBD2 (7 bases each). The CDR3 is 15 residues long. The V end lost 0 bases, the J end lost 5 bases, and 13 bases lay between the germline ends. Germline CDR1 and CDR2: SGHKS and YYEKEE (reference sequence). The CDR3 region has the DNA TGTGCCAGCAGCTTGGGTGGCAGGGGGGGAGATACGCAGTATTTT. Encoded protein: CASSLGGRGGDTQYF.

V and J are TRBV7-9 and TRBJ2-3; 10 nucleotides align to TRBD2. CDR3 size: 17 residues. J lost 5 bases, V lost 4 bases, and 12 bases had no gene match. Germline loops: CDR1 SEHNR, CDR2 FQNEAQ (reference sequence). The DNA for the CDR3 is TGTGCCAGCAGCTCCCCCATCGAGCGGGGGGGGCAAGATACGCAGTATTTT. Protein product: CASSSPIERGGQDTQYF.

This sequence joins TRBV7-9 and TRBJ2-7; 7 bases are shared with TRBD2. CDR1 is SEHNR, CDR2 FQNEAQ, per germline (reference sequence). The CDR3 loop spans 16 amino acids. Trimming cost V 2 bases and J 5 bases; bases outside gene matches: 12. The CDR3 region is CASSLSLGGTSDEQYF. The CDR3, as DNA: TGTGCCAGCAGCTTAAGCCTCGGGGGGACCAGCGACGAGCAGTACTTC.

This clone was counted a single time. V gene TRBV4-1 combines with J gene TRBJ1-6, with D perhaps matching TRBD1 (6 bases). The V gene lost 0 bases and the J gene lost 13 bases, with 16 bases spanning the gap. Germline V lookup: CDR1 MGHRA, CDR2 YSYEKL. CDR3 length: 15 amino acids. CDR3 in DNA: TGCGCCAGCAGCCAAGATGGGGGACAAGTTTTCCCCCTCCACTTT. It specifies CASSQDGGQVFPLHF.

This CDR3 reads CASSLGWDRWNTEAFF. DNA of the CDR3: TGTGCCAGCAGCTTAGGTTGGGACAGATGGAACACTGAAGCTTTCTTT. The chain recombines TRBV11-2 with TRBJ1-1; TRBD1 matches at 7 bases. The CDR3 sequence is 16 residues long. In germline, CDR1 is SGHAT, CDR2 FQNNGV. Germline trimming cut 1 base from V and 1 base from J; bases unmatched to any gene: 6.

The chain employs TRBV5-1 and TRBJ2-3, with D unclear. CDR3 length equals 12 residues. Between the trimmed V and J ends, which lost 4 bases and 2 bases, there was a span of 5 bases. Per germline, CDR1 SGHRS and CDR2 YFSETQ. The CDR3 here is CASSLNTDTQYF. The CDR3 DNA reads TGCGCCAGCAGCCTAAACACAGATACGCAGTATTTT.

The chain uses TRBV7-9 and TRBJ1-6; no definite D call. V was pared by 7 bases and J by 10 bases, with 17 bases between. The CDR3 is made up of 14 amino acids. Looked up from germline, CDR1 is SEHNR and CDR2 is FQNEAQ (reference sequence). The CDR3 nucleotides are TGTGCCAGCAATACCGGGCCCGACGCCTCACCCCTCCACTTT. Protein product: CASNTGPDASPLHF.

This chain uses TRBV7-2 with TRBJ1-4; D may be TRBD1 (5 bases). Germline V lookup: CDR1 SGHTA, CDR2 FQGNSA. This CDR3 contains 15 residues. The V and J ends lost 5 bases and 0 bases respectively, with 10 bases between them. CDR3 loop: CASSPQGPTNEKLFF. The CDR3 DNA reads TGTGCCAGCAGCCCCCAGGGACCAACTAATGAAAAACTGTTTTTT.

J is TRBJ1-1 and V is TRBV11-2; D may be TRBD1 (5 bases). Looked up from germline, CDR1 is SGHAT and CDR2 is FQNNGV. Trimming removed 3 bases at V and 3 bases at J, with 14 bases between. The CDR3 runs 15 residues. Written as DNA, the CDR3 is TGTGCCAGCAGCTTCCTTGGGGCTGGGGACACTGAAGCTTTCTTT. The encoded protein is CASSFLGAGDTEAFF.

This sequence joins TRBV3-1 (or the pseudogene TRBV3-2) and TRBJ1-4; D gene uncertain. V gave up 1 base and J gave up 7 bases, with 7 bases separating them. The CDR3 spans 13 residues. CDR1 and CDR2 (germline): LGHDT, YNNKEL (reference sequence). CDR3 nucleotides: TGTGCCAGCAGCCAAGTAGTGGGTGAAAAACTGTTTTTT. This translates into CASSQVVGEKLFF.

The gene calls are TRBV5-1 and TRBJ2-2; TRBD2 aligns across 7 bases. V was clipped by 4 bases and J by 2 bases; unmatched bases: 5. This CDR3 has 15 residues. The germline gives CDR1 SGHRS, CDR2 YFSETQ. CDR3: CASSVAGANTGELFF. The CDR3, as DNA: TGCGCCAGCAGCGTAGCGGGCGCAAACACCGGGGAGCTGTTTTTT. Full variable domain (rest looked up from reference TRBV5-1 and TRBJ2-2): KAGVTQTPRYLIKTRGQQVTLSCSPISGHRSVSWYQQTPGQGLQFLFEYFSETQRNKGNFPGRFSGRQFSNSRSEMNVSTLELGDSALYLCASSVAGANTGELFFGEGSRLTVL.

The J gene is TRBJ2-5, the V gene TRBV28; 9 bases line up with TRBD2. CDR1 MDHEN and CDR2 SYDVKM come from the germline V gene. Trimming at V came to 3 bases and at J to 5 bases, leaving 4 bases not matched to a gene. This CDR3 spans 14 amino acids. CDR3 loop: CASSFAGGQETQYF. The CDR3 nucleotides read TGTGCCAGCAGTTTCGCGGGGGGGCAGGAGACCCAGTACTTC.

The CDR3 loop is CAISQGLAVTGELFF. The CDR3, as DNA: TGTGCCATCAGCCAAGGACTAGCGGTCACCGGGGAGCTGTTTTTT. The chain has TRBV10-3 and TRBJ2-2; 10 bases agree with TRBD2. Trimming removed 6 bases from V and 4 bases from J; junction bases left unmatched: 5. This CDR3 is 15 amino acids long. Germline V gene data show CDR1 as ENHRY and CDR2 as SYGVKD.

This chain links TRBV27 with TRBJ2-2; 10 nucleotides align to TRBD2. V gave up 2 bases and J gave up 5 bases; unmatched junction bases: 2. Germline V gene sequence: CDR1 MNHEY, CDR2 SMNVEV (reference sequence). The CDR3 consists of 15 residues. CDR3 sequence reads: CASSLPTSGTGELFF. The CDR3, as DNA: TGTGCCAGCAGTTTACCGACTAGCGGGACCGGGGAGCTGTTTTTT.

The chain is built from TRBV6-2 or TRBV6-3 and TRBJ1-1, with D possibly matching TRBD1 (5 bases). CDR3 length equals 14 residues. Trimming removed 5 bases from V and 1 base from J, with 11 bases in between. CDR1 and CDR2 from the germline V gene are MNHEY and SVGEGT. In DNA, the CDR3 is TGTGCCAGCAGTATAACCGGACAGAACACTGAAGCTTTCTTT. It specifies CASSITGQNTEAFF.